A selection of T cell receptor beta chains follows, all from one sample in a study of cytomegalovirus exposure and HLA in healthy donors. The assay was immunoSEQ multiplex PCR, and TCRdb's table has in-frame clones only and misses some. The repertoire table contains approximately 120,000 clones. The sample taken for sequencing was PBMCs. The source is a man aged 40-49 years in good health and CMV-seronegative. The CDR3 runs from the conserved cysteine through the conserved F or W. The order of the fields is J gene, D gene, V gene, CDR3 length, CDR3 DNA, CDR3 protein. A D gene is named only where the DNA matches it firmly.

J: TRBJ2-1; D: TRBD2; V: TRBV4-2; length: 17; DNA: TGTGCCAGCAGCCAAGACTTGGCGGGAGAATGGATGAGTGAGCAGTTCTTC; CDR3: CASSQDLAGEWMSEQFF
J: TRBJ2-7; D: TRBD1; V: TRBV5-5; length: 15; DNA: TGTGCCAGCAGCCGATCGCTGGACAGGGTCTACGAGCAGTACTTC; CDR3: CASSRSLDRVYEQYF
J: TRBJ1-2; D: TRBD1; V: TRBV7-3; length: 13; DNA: TGTGCCAGCAGCTTGGGACAGGGGGATGGCTACACCTTC; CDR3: CASSLGQGDGYTF
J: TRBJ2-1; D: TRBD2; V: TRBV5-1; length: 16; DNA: TGCGCCAGCAGCCTTAAAGCGGGAGCTGTCTACAATGAGCAGTTCTTC; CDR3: CASSLKAGAVYNEQFF
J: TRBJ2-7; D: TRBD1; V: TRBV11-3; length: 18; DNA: TGTGCCAGCAGCCAAGGATGGGGGACAGGGGGCCGGAGGGACGAGCAGTACTTC; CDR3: CASSQGWGTGGRRDEQYF
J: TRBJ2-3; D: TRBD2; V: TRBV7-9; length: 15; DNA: TGTGCCAGCAGCCTCGGACTAGCGGACACAGATACGCAGTATTTT; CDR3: CASSLGLADTDTQYF
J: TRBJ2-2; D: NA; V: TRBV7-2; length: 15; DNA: TGTGCCAGCAGCTTGGGCCTGACAAACACCGGGGAGCTGTTTTTT; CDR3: CASSLGLTNTGELFF
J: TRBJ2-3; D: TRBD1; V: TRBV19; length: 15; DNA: TGTGCCAGTAGCAGAGGACAGGCTTTCACAGATACGCAGTATTTT; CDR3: CASSRGQAFTDTQYF
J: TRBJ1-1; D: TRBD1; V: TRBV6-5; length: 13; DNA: TGTGCCAGCAGTACCGACAGGGACACTGAAGCTTTCTTT; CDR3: CASSTDRDTEAFF
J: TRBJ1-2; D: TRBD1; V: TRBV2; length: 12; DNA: TGTGCCAGCACAAGGGACAGGGGAGGCTACACCTTC; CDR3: CASTRDRGGYTF
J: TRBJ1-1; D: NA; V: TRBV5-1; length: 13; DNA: TGCGCCAGCAGCTTACAGTTGAACACTGAAGCTTTCTTT; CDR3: CASSLQLNTEAFF
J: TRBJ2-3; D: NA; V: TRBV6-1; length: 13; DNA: TGTGCCAGCAGTCCAGGGGGCACAGATACGCAGTATTTT; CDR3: CASSPGGTDTQYF
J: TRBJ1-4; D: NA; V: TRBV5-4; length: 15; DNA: TGTGCCAGCAGCTTGCATTCCGGAGCTAATGAAAAACTGTTTTTT; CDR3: CASSLHSGANEKLFF
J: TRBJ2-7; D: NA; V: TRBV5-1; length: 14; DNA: TGCGCCAGCGGCCCCGGGACTGTCTTGTACGAGCAGTACTTC; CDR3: CASGPGTVLYEQYF
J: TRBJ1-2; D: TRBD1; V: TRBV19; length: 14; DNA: TGTGCCAGTAGTCCCCGGACAGGGCGTCATGGCTACACCTTC; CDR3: CASSPRTGRHGYTF
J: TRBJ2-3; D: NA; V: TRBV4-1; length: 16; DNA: TGCGCCAGCAGCCAAGGGGGGCTAGCGGTCCCGGGGTCGCAGTATTTT; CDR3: CASSQGGLAVPGSQYF
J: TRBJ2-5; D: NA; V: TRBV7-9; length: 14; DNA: TGTGCCAGCAGCTTATGGGGGGACGGAGAGACCCAGTACTTC; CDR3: CASSLWGDGETQYF
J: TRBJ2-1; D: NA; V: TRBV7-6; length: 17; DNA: TGTGCCAGCAGCTTAGTCCCGGGCGGAGGAAGTGGCAATGAGCAGTTCTTC; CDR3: CASSLVPGGGSGNEQFF
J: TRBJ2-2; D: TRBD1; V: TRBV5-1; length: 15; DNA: TGCGCCAGCAGCCCAGGGGGCGTTGATACCGGGGAGCTGTTTTTT; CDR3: CASSPGGVDTGELFF
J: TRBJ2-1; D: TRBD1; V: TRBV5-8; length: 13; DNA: TGTGCCAGCAGCAGGGGACAGGTGGGCGAGCAGTTCTTC; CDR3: CASSRGQVGEQFF
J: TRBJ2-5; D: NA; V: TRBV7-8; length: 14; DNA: TGTGCCAGCAGCGGCCCCTATAGCGCTGAGACCCAGTACTTC; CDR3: CASSGPYSAETQYF
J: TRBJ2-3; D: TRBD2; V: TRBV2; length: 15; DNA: TGTGCCAGCAGTATTAGCGGGATGGGAACAGATACGCAGTATTTT; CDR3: CASSISGMGTDTQYF
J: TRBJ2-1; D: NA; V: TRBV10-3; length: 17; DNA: TGTGCCATCAGTGAGAAAACTACCTCCATCTCCTACAATGAGCAGTTCTTC; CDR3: CAISEKTTSISYNEQFF
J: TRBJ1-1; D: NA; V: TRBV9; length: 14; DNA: TGTGCCAGCAGATCGACAGTTAAAAACACTGAAGCTTTCTTT; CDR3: CASRSTVKNTEAFF
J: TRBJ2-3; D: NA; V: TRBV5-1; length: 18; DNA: TGCGCCAGCAGCGTTGTAGTAGCGGCCCTCTCAAGGGTGGATACGCAGTATTTT; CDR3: CASSVVVAALSRVDTQYF
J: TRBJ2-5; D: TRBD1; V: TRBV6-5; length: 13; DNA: TGTGCCAGCAGTAGGACAGGACAAGAGACCCAGTACTTC; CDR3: CASSRTGQETQYF
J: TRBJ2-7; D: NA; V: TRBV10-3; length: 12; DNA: TGTGCCGCCCGGACAGTGGAGGACGAGCAGTACTTC; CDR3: CAARTVEDEQYF
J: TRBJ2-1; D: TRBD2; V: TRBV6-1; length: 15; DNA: TGTGCCAGCAAAGGAGCGGGGGGGTCCTACAATGAGCAGTTCTTC; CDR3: CASKGAGGSYNEQFF
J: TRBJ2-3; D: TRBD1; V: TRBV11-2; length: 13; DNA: TGTGCCAGCAGGGGACAGGGGGCATATACGCAGTATTTT; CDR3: CASRGQGAYTQYF
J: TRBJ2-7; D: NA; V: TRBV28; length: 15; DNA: TGTGCCAGCAGCGCCCCTCAGGGGTCCGTCTACGAGCAGTACTTC; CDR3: CASSAPQGSVYEQYF
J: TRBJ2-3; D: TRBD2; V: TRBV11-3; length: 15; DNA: TGTGCCAGCAGCTCTTGGCGGGGGAGCACAGATACGCAGTATTTT; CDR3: CASSSWRGSTDTQYF
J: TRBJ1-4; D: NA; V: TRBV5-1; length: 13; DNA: TGCGCCAGCCGACAGACAACTAATGAAAAACTGTTTTTT; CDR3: CASRQTTNEKLFF
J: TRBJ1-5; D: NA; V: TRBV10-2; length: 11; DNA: TGCGCCAGCAGTGACGGGGGGCCGCGGGGTTTT; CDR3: CASSDGGPRGF